What follows are 30 T cell receptor beta chains derived from one specimen sequenced in a study of cytotoxic CD8 clonotypes in ibrutinib-treated CLL. Sequencing was performed with immunoSEQ multiplex PCR; in TCRdb, only in-frame clones are kept and a portion is missing. The sample holds approximately 53,000 clones, 75% to 90% seen once. The sequencing used PBMCs, collected after 24 months of ibrutinib treatment. Receptor source: a human donor with chronic lymphocytic leukemia.

This clone was picked up a small number of times. V and J are TRBV6-5 and TRBJ2-1, with D tentatively TRBD2 (6 bases). The CDR3 covers 15 residues. The germline V gene encodes CDR1 MNHEY and CDR2 SVGAGI. V lost 9 bases, J lost 0 bases, and 15 bases lay in between. The CDR3 region has the DNA TGTGCCAGTACGTTCGGCGGGACCTCCTACAATGAGCAGTTCTTC. Translating it yields CASTFGGTSYNEQFF.

This chain uses TRBV19 with TRBJ2-2, with TRBD2 matching 10 bases. The CDR3 spans 14 residues. The ends lost 7 bases at V and 4 bases at J; junction bases unmatched: 3. The germline gives CDR1 LNHDA, CDR2 SQIVND (reference sequence). CDR3 sequence: CASIAGGSTGELFF. DNA for the CDR3: TGTGCCAGTATAGCGGGAGGAAGCACCGGGGAGCTGTTTTTT.

The gene calls are TRBV13 and TRBJ2-3; 10 bases are a match to TRBD2. With V trimmed by 3 bases and J by 1 base, 19 bases remained unmatched. The CDR3 consists of 21 residues. Germline-derived CDR1 and CDR2 are PRHDT and FYEKMQ (reference sequence). The CDR3 DNA follows: TGTGCCAGCAGCTTTGGCTTCCCGGGACTAGCGACCCTATCGGGCACAGATACGCAGTATTTT. Translation: CASSFGFPGLATLSGTDTQYF.

The chain combines TRBV7-9 with TRBJ2-4; 9 bases align to TRBD1. Germline loops: CDR1 SEHNR, CDR2 FQNEAQ (reference sequence). With V trimmed by 3 bases and J by 6 bases, 0 bases remained unmatched. CDR3 length equals 13 residues. The CDR3 coding sequence is TGTGCCAGCAGCTTGGGACAGGGAAACATTCAGTACTTC. Residues: CASSLGQGNIQYF.

The gene calls are TRBV5-1 and TRBJ1-2, with D uncertain. The V end was cut by 0 bases, the J end by 1 base, with 4 bases between. The CDR3 sequence is 13 residues long. Germline lookup yields CDR1 SGHRS and CDR2 YFSETQ. Here the CDR3 DNA reads TGCGCCAGCAGCTTGGACAGTAACTATGGCTACACCTTC. Its translation: CASSLDSNYGYTF.

The V gene is TRBV10-1, the J gene TRBJ2-1; 14 bases fit TRBD2. The CDR3 totals 14 residues. Germline values: CDR1 WNHNN, CDR2 SYGVQD (reference sequence). J gave up 7 bases and V 8 bases, and 4 bases lay outside the gene matches. The CDR3 region has the DNA TGCGCCAGCGGTCGACTAGCGGGGGGGAATGAGCAGTTCTTC. It specifies CASGRLAGGNEQFF.

V gene TRBV5-4 combines with J gene TRBJ2-4, with 11 positions matching TRBD2. Germline V CDR1 and CDR2: SGHNT, YYREEE (reference sequence). Trimming took 4 bases from V and 0 from J; bases not matched to a gene: 6. The CDR3 runs to 17 residues. CDR3: CASSPGTSGVAKNIQYF. In DNA, the CDR3 is TGTGCCAGCAGCCCCGGGACTAGCGGAGTAGCCAAAAACATTCAGTACTTC.

The chain has TRBV5-5 and TRBJ1-1; D call uncertain. The length of the CDR3 is 16 residues. Germline CDR1 and CDR2: SGHKS and YYEKEE (reference sequence). Trimming removed 6 bases at V and 1 base at J, with 19 bases between. In DNA form, the CDR3 reads TGTGCCAGCACTCCCCCTAAAAAGAGGGAGAACACTGAAGCTTTCTTT. Protein product: CASTPPKKRENTEAFF.

The gene calls are TRBV5-4 and TRBJ2-3; possibly TRBD1 for D (5 bases). Germline V gene data show CDR1 as SGHNT and CDR2 as YYREEE (reference sequence). V was shortened by 1 base and J by 4 bases, with 7 bases between the two germline ends. The CDR3 covers 13 residues. The CDR3: CASSLQGSDTQYF. CDR3 bases: TGTGCCAGCAGCTTGCAGGGTTCAGATACGCAGTATTTT.

The gene calls are TRBV27 and TRBJ2-1; 10 bases align to TRBD1. Germline CDR1 and CDR2: MNHEY and SMNVEV (reference sequence). The length of the CDR3 is 14 residues. V gave up 5 bases and J gave up 5 bases; unmatched junction bases: 3. Written as DNA, the CDR3 is TGTGCCAGCAGTCCCGGGACAGGGGACAATGAGCAGTTCTTC. Amino acid sequence: CASSPGTGDNEQFF.

The rearrangement joins TRBV5-1 to TRBJ1-1; D is uncertain. The CDR3 runs 15 residues. Germline values: CDR1 SGHRS, CDR2 YFSETQ. The V end was cut by 4 bases, the J end by 6 bases, with 19 bases between. The CDR3 here is CASSGTWEGGPEAFF. The CDR3 region has the DNA TGCGCCAGCAGCGGCACCTGGGAGGGAGGTCCTGAAGCTTTCTTT.

The CDR3: CASSLEASGYLSSYNEQFF. The CDR3 region has the DNA TGCGCCAGCAGCTTGGAGGCTAGCGGGTACCTCAGCTCCTACAATGAGCAGTTCTTC. The chain couples TRBV5-1 to TRBJ2-1; 8 bases are shared with TRBD2. This CDR3 is 19 amino acids long. Per the germline V gene, CDR1 is SGHRS and CDR2 is YFSETQ. The J segment lost 0 bases and the V segment lost 0 bases, leaving 11 bases of the junction unmatched.

The chain joins TRBV7-2 to TRBJ1-2; D not certain. This CDR3 comprises 16 residues. Germline-derived CDR1 and CDR2 are SGHTA and FQGNSA. Trimming took 0 bases from V and 0 from J, leaving 11 bases between them. CDR3 sequence reads: CASSLAQAGANYGYTF. As DNA, the CDR3 is TGTGCCAGCAGCTTAGCTCAAGCCGGAGCTAACTATGGCTACACCTTC.

The chain couples TRBV19 to TRBJ2-5, with D maybe TRBD2 (6 bases). V was clipped by 4 bases and J by 7 bases, with 16 bases between them. The CDR3 length is 14 residues. The germline V gene has CDR1 LNHDA and CDR2 SQIVND (reference sequence). The CDR3 region has the DNA TGTGCCAGTAGTAAAACCCGGGACTTAGGGACCCAGTACTTC. Protein: CASSKTRDLGTQYF.

The CDR3 is CASSLRDYGYNEQFF. DNA for the CDR3: TGCGCCAGCAGTCTACGGGACTACGGATACAATGAGCAGTTCTTC. The chain is built from TRBV10-1 and TRBJ2-1; 7 bases match TRBD2. The V segment lost 5 bases and the J segment 4 bases; nucleotides outside the gene matches: 8. Looked up from germline, CDR1 is WNHNN and CDR2 is SYGVQD (reference sequence). The CDR3 is 15 amino acids.

The chain couples TRBV10-1 to TRBJ2-1; TRBD2 agrees at 7 bases. The trim removed 3 bases at V and 7 bases at J, leaving 9 bases unmatched. This CDR3 has 15 residues. In germline, CDR1 is WNHNN, CDR2 SYGVQD (reference sequence). For the CDR3, the DNA is TGCGCCAGCAGTGACCAGGCGGGAGAGGTTAATGAGCAGTTCTTC. Translating it yields CASSDQAGEVNEQFF.

The rearrangement uses TRBV7-9 and TRBJ2-1; perhaps TRBD1 as D (6 bases). Germline V gene lookup returns CDR1 SEHNR and CDR2 FQNEAQ (reference sequence). This CDR3 contains 14 residues. V lost 6 bases, J lost 2 bases, and 11 bases lay in between. The CDR3, as DNA: TGTGCCAGCAGGCTAAGGACAGCCTACAATGAGCAGTTCTTC. Protein product: CASRLRTAYNEQFF.

A single count supports this clone. A junction boundary mismatches the germline segment, possibly from a read error. The V gene is TRBV6-1, the J gene TRBJ2-1, with TRBD1 matching 10 bases. CDR1 is MNHNS and CDR2 is SASEGT in the germline V gene. CDR3 size: 15 residues. The CDR3 loop is CAGSRDRGQYNEQFF. The CDR3 region has the DNA TGTGCCGGCAGCAGAGACAGGGGGCAATACAATGAGCAGTTCTTC.

V gene TRBV11-2 combines with J gene TRBJ2-5, with a possible D match to TRBD1 (6 bases). Trimming stripped 4 bases from V and 2 bases from J, with 14 bases between. This CDR3 has 15 amino acids. Germline lookup yields CDR1 SGHAT and CDR2 FQNNGV. The CDR3 spells CASSYQTGRQETQYF. The CDR3 DNA sequence: TGTGCCAGCAGCTATCAGACAGGACGGCAAGAGACCCAGTACTTC. Supplemented by reference TRBV11-2 and TRBJ2-5, the full variable domain reads EAGVAQSPRYKIIEKRQSVAFWCNPISGHATLYWYQQILGQGPKLLIQFQNNGVVDDSQLPKDRFSAERLKGVDSTLKIQPAKLEDSAVYLCASSYQTGRQETQYFGPGTRLLVL.

The chain couples TRBV5-4 to TRBJ2-1; D might be TRBD1 (5 bases). Germline values: CDR1 SGHNT, CDR2 YYREEE (reference sequence). Trimming shortened V by 5 bases and J by 0 bases, and 15 bases separated the two germline ends. The CDR3 extends over 16 amino acids. This chain's CDR3 is CASSGAGGSSYNEQFF. The CDR3 nucleotides are TGTGCCAGCAGTGGGGCCGGCGGTAGCTCCTACAATGAGCAGTTCTTC.

The genes are TRBV6-6 and TRBJ2-2, with TRBD1 matching over 8 bases. The CDR3 runs to 14 residues. CDR1 is MNHNY, CDR2 SVGAGI, per germline (reference sequence). V dropped 6 bases and J dropped 3; count of bases not matched to a gene: 3. CDR3 sequence (DNA): TGTGCCAGCAGCCAGACAGGGGACACCGGGGAGCTGTTTTTT. The encoded protein is CASSQTGDTGELFF.

The chain is built from TRBV12-5 and TRBJ2-2; 7 bases agree with TRBD1. V was clipped by 6 bases and J by 15 bases; unmatched bases: 13. This CDR3 is 13 amino acids long. CDR1 and CDR2 from the germline V gene are LGHNT and FRNRAP. This CDR3 is CASGKTGQLDMFF. Here the CDR3 DNA reads TGTGCTAGTGGCAAGACAGGGCAACTCGACATGTTTTTT.

This rearrangement joins TRBV5-4 to TRBJ2-7; TRBD2 aligns across 12 bases. Germline V lookup: CDR1 SGHNT, CDR2 YYREEE (reference sequence). The CDR3 has 17 residues. J lost 7 bases, V lost 0 bases, and 11 bases had no gene match. The CDR3, as DNA: TGTGCCAGCAGCTTGGGTTCCGCTAGCGGGAGGGCGAGAGAGCAGTACTTC. Residues: CASSLGSASGRAREQYF.

This clone has a single count. Distinct nucleotide sequences in the sample also encode this CDR3. The chain is built from TRBV5-1 and TRBJ2-3; 10 bases align to TRBD1. Germline V CDR1 and CDR2: SGHRS, YFSETQ. J gave up 1 base and V 0 bases, and 8 bases lay outside the gene matches. This CDR3 has 18 amino acids. The CDR3 nucleotides are TGCGCCAGCAGCTTGGGGGACAGGGGTCCGCTCGGCACAGATACGCAGTATTTT. This translates into CASSLGDRGPLGTDTQYF.

This clone was seen only once. The chain is built from TRBV30 and TRBJ1-5; 9 positions match TRBD1. The V and J ends lost 7 bases and 6 bases, in that order; junction bases with no gene match: 7. The CDR3 runs to 13 residues. Germline V CDR1 and CDR2: GTSNPN, SVGIG (reference sequence). The CDR3 sequence: CALGGQGVQPQHF. As DNA, the CDR3 is TGTGCCTTGGGGGGACAGGGCGTTCAGCCCCAGCATTTT.

The J gene is TRBJ2-5, the V gene TRBV5-6; 14 bases map to TRBD2. Germline loops: CDR1 SGHDT, CDR2 YYEEEE. Trimming took 3 bases from V and 5 from J; bases not matched to a gene: 9. The CDR3 is 17 amino acids. CDR3 nucleotide sequence: TGTGCCAGCAGCTCGGTGGGACTAGCGGGAGAAAGGGAGACCCAGTACTTC. Translating gives CASSSVGLAGERETQYF.

The chain carries TRBV12-5 and TRBJ2-7; D is possibly TRBD2 (6 bases). V lost 0 bases and J 6 bases, leaving 9 bases between the germline ends. From germline, CDR1 is LGHNT and CDR2 FRNRAP. The CDR3 loop spans 13 amino acids. CDR3 region: CASGLVRGTEQYF. The DNA for the CDR3 is TGTGCTAGTGGTTTGGTACGGGGGACCGAGCAGTACTTC.

The chain links TRBV5-1 to TRBJ1-3; TRBD1 is a possible D gene (5 bases). The CDR3 has 15 residues. Trimming stripped 0 bases from V and 3 bases from J, with 10 bases between. Germline CDR1 SGHRS, CDR2 YFSETQ. The CDR3 is CASSLAGTLGNTIYF. CDR3 coding DNA: TGCGCCAGCAGCTTGGCCGGGACGCTTGGAAACACCATATATTTT. Combining the CDR3 with reference TRBV5-1 and TRBJ1-3 gives the whole variable domain KAGVTQTPRYLIKTRGQQVTLSCSPISGHRSVSWYQQTPGQGLQFLFEYFSETQRNKGNFPGRFSGRQFSNSRSEMNVSTLELGDSALYLCASSLAGTLGNTIYFGEGSWLTVV.

The chain uses TRBV6-1 and TRBJ1-5; D is ambiguous. This CDR3 region has 14 residues. Germline V CDR1 and CDR2: MNHNS, SASEGT. Between the trimmed V and J ends, which lost 2 bases and 5 bases, there was a span of 10 bases. The CDR3, as DNA: TGTGCCAGCAGTGAAAGGAGGGCCGATCAGCCCCAGCATTTT. It encodes CASSERRADQPQHF.

Details on this clone: Other DNA sequences in this sample translate to the same CDR3. This sequence joins TRBV6-1 and TRBJ1-2; 8 bases line up with TRBD1. J gave up 7 bases and V 7 bases, and 14 bases lay outside the gene matches. The CDR3 runs 15 residues. Germline-derived CDR1 and CDR2 are MNHNS and SASEGT. The CDR3 sequence is CASIPRTGKSSGYTF. CDR3 nucleotide sequence: TGTGCCAGCATCCCCAGGACAGGGAAGAGTAGTGGCTACACCTTC.